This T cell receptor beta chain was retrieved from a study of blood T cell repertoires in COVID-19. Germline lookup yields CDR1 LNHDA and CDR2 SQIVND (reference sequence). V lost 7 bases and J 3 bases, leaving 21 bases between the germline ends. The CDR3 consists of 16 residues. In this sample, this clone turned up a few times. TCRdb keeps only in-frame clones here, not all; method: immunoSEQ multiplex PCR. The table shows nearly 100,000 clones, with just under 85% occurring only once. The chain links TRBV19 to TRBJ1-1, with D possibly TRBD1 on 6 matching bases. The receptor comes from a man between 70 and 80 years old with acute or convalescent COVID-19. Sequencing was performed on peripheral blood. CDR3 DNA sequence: TGTGCCAGTACCATCCAGGGGAGGGTACCGCACACTGAAGCTTTCTTT. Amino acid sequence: CASTIQGRVPHTEAFF. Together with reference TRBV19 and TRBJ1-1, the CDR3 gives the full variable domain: DGGITQSPKYLFRKEGQNVTLSCEQNLNHDAMYWYRQDPGQGLRLIYYSQIVNDFQKGDIAEGYSVSREKKESFPLTVTSAQKNPTAFYLCASTIQGRVPHTEAFFGQGTRLTVV.